The source of this TCR beta chain is a study of cytomegalovirus exposure and HLA in healthy donors. Study-level information: HLA-typed donors were the source of about 85 million unique TCRs, which an early data release held. General study points: Researchers counted around 170 TCR beta chains as cytomegalovirus-associated. In an earlier analysis, about 87% or about 30%: the productive usage of most TCR beta V segments.

The PCR used 60 Vbeta and 13 Jbeta primers. Sequenced by immunoSEQ multiplex PCR; TCRdb stores in-frame clones only, minus some. Seen here are some 170,000 clones, about 80% observed once, and the top ten hold 9.7%. Germline values: CDR1 SGHDT, CDR2 YYEEEE. The V and J ends lost 2 bases and 4 bases, in that order; junction bases with no gene match: 5. The CDR3 is made up of 15 amino acids. As regards this clone: The antigen remains unidentified.

What was sequenced was PBMCs. The sequence derives from a man aged 18 to 35 in good health and CMV-seropositive. The rearrangement links TRBV5-6 to TRBJ2-3; 9 bases are a match to TRBD2. The CDR3 loop is CASSFVAGGPDTQYF. CDR3 DNA sequence: TGTGCCAGCAGCTTCGTGGCGGGGGGGCCAGATACGCAGTATTTT.